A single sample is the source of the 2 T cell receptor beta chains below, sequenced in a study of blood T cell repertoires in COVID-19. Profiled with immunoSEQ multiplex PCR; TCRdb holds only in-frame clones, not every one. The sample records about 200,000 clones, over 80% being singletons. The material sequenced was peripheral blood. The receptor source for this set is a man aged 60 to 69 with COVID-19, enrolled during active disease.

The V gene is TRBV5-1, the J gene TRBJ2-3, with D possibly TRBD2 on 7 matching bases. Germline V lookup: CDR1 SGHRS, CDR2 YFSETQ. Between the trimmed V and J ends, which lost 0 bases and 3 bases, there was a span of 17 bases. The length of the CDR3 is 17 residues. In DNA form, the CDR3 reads TGCGCCAGCAGCTTGGCCGGGGGGCGAGTGGGAACAGATACGCAGTATTTT. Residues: CASSLAGGRVGTDTQYF.

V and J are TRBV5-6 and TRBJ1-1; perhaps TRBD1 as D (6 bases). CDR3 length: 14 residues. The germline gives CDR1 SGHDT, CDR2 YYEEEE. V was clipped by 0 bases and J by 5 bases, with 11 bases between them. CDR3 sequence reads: CASSLDRVVTEAFF. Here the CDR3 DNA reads TGTGCCAGCAGCTTGGACAGGGTTGTGACTGAAGCTTTCTTT.